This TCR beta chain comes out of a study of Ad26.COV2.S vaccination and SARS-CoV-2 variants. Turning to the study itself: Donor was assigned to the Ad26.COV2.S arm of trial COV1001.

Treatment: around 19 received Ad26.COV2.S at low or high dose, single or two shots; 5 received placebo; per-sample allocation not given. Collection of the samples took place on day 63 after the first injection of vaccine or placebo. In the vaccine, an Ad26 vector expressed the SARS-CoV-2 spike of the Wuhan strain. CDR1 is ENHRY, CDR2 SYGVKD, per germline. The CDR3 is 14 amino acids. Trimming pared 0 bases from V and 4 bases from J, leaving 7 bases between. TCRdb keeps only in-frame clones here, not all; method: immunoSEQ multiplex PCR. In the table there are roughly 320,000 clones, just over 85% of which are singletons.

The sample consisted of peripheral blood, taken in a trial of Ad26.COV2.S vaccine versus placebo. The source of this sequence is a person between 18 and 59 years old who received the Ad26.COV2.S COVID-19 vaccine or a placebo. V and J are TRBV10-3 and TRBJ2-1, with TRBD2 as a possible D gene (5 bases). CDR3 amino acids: CAISESGEYNEQFF. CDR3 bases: TGTGCCATCAGTGAGTCCGGGGAATACAATGAGCAGTTCTTC.